One sample yielded the 30 T cell receptor beta chains listed below, sequenced in a study of blood T cell repertoires in COVID-19. Only in-frame clones appear in the TCRdb table, and some are missing; sequencing was by immunoSEQ multiplex PCR. In the table there are around 260,000 clones, about 90% of which are singletons. Sequenced: peripheral blood. These receptors all come from a woman between 40 and 50 years old who had recovered from COVID-19.

The chain links TRBV11-3 to TRBJ2-7; tentative D call: TRBD1 (6 bases). Germline V CDR1 and CDR2: SGHNT, YENEEA. The CDR3 loop spans 12 amino acids. V shed 5 bases and J shed 7 bases, with 12 bases lying between them. The CDR3 here is CASSADSQEQYF. The CDR3 DNA reads TGTGCCAGCAGCGCGGACAGCCAGGAGCAGTACTTC.

The V gene is TRBV3-1 (or the pseudogene TRBV3-2), the J gene TRBJ1-1; no reliable D call. V was clipped by 10 bases and J by 7 bases, with 13 bases between them. CDR3 size: 11 residues. Per the germline V gene, CDR1 is LGHDT and CDR2 is YNNKEL (reference sequence). The CDR3 spells CAISNEGEAFF. For the CDR3, the DNA is TGTGCCATCTCTAACGAGGGTGAAGCTTTCTTT.

V usage is TRBV7-9 and J usage is TRBJ1-2; D is undetermined. V was pared by 4 bases and J by 8 bases, with 11 bases between. The CDR3 runs 12 residues. CDR1 is SEHNR and CDR2 is FQNEAQ in the germline V gene (reference sequence). The CDR3 region has the DNA TGTGCCAGCAGCTGGGCGACGGCGGGCTACACCTTC. It is translated as CASSWATAGYTF.

The rearrangement uses TRBV19 and TRBJ2-1; TRBD2 agrees at 8 bases. After removal of 10 bases from V and 13 bases from J, the junction contained 9 bases not matched to a gene. CDR3 length: 11 amino acids. The V gene's germline CDR1 is LNHDA and CDR2 SQIVND (reference sequence). This CDR3 reads CATREGGGQFF. CDR3 DNA sequence: TGTGCCACCCGGGAGGGGGGGGGACAGTTCTTC.

The CDR3 DNA is TGTGCCAGCTCACCAGGTTACGGTACGGTCGAGGCTTTCTTT. Its protein product is CASSPGYGTVEAFF. The chain employs TRBV18 and TRBJ1-1; D not resolved. The CDR3 contains 14 residues. V lost 2 bases and J lost 11, with 18 bases in between. The V gene's germline CDR1 is KGHSH and CDR2 LQKENI.

The chain combines TRBV3-1 (or the pseudogene TRBV3-2) with TRBJ1-1, with D possibly being TRBD1 (5 bases). Trimming cost V 1 base and J 3 bases, with 21 bases left between them. Per the germline V gene, CDR1 is LGHDT and CDR2 is YNNKEL (reference sequence). The CDR3 spans 18 residues. The CDR3 here is CASSQVVRLGRADTEAFF. CDR3 in DNA: TGTGCCAGCAGCCAAGTTGTGAGGCTGGGCAGGGCTGACACTGAAGCTTTCTTT.

The chain is built from TRBV7-9 and TRBJ2-7; tentatively, D is TRBD1 (5 bases). The CDR3 spans 14 residues. Trimming shortened V by 2 bases and J by 0 bases, and 8 bases separated the two germline ends. CDR1 is SEHNR, CDR2 FQNEAQ, per germline (reference sequence). The CDR3 region is CASSLPDNSYEQYF. CDR3 coding DNA: TGTGCCAGCAGCTTACCGGACAACTCCTACGAGCAGTACTTC.

The chain joins TRBV7-2 to TRBJ2-2; TRBD2 might be the D (6 bases). The V end was cut by 3 bases, the J end by 7 bases, with 12 bases between. Per germline, CDR1 SGHTA and CDR2 FQGNSA. The CDR3 is made up of 14 amino acids. CDR3 protein: CASSLGGLRGELFF. As DNA, the CDR3 is TGTGCCAGCAGCTTGGGAGGACTCCGCGGGGAGCTGTTTTTT. Full variable domain (remainder filled in from reference TRBV7-2 and TRBJ2-2): GAGVSQSPSNKVTEKGKDVELRCDPISGHTALYWYRQSLGQGLEFLIYFQGNSAPDKSGLPSDRFSAERTGGSVSTLTIQRTQQEDSAVYLCASSLGGLRGELFFGEGSRLTVL.

The J gene is TRBJ1-1, the V gene TRBV6-2 or TRBV6-3; TRBD1 aligns across 9 bases. Losses at the gene ends were 6 bases for V and 5 bases for J; bases not matched to a gene: 7. The germline CDR1 and CDR2 sequences are MNHEY and SVGEGT. This CDR3 region has 14 residues. The CDR3 DNA reads as TGTGCCAGCAGCCGGGACAGGGTCTTAACTGAAGCTTTCTTT. Protein: CASSRDRVLTEAFF.

The V gene is TRBV5-1, the J gene TRBJ1-2; possibly TRBD1 for D (6 bases). The germline CDR1 and CDR2 sequences are SGHRS and YFSETQ. The CDR3 runs 16 residues. Trimming cost V 6 bases and J 4 bases, with 22 bases left between them. In DNA form, the CDR3 reads TGCGCCAGCACACCCTCGAGGACAGCCAGCTTCTATGGCTACACCTTC. This gives the protein CASTPSRTASFYGYTF.

J is TRBJ2-1 and V is TRBV3-1 (or the pseudogene TRBV3-2); TRBD2 aligns across 8 bases. This CDR3 contains 17 residues. Trimming took 4 bases from V and 6 from J; bases not matched to a gene: 14. The germline gives CDR1 LGHDT, CDR2 YNNKEL (reference sequence). DNA of the CDR3: TGTGCCAGCAGCCTGACCCGGGGTAGCGGGGCGTCCAATGAGCAGTTCTTC. The encoded protein is CASSLTRGSGASNEQFF.

CDR3 nucleotides: TGTGCCAGTAGTCACCTGACAGCAACTAATGAAAAACTGTTTTTT. Translating gives CASSHLTATNEKLFF. The chain recombines TRBV19 with TRBJ1-4, with D perhaps TRBD1 (5 bases). In germline, CDR1 is LNHDA, CDR2 SQIVND (reference sequence). V lost 5 bases, J lost 0 bases, and 10 bases lay in between. This CDR3 contains 15 residues.

The chain employs TRBV27 and TRBJ2-3; D call uncertain. The germline gives CDR1 MNHEY, CDR2 SMNVEV (reference sequence). The V gene lost 0 bases and the J gene lost 2 bases, with 3 bases spanning the gap. The CDR3 sequence is 13 residues long. The DNA for the CDR3 is TGTGCCAGCAGTTTATCCTTCACAGATACGCAGTATTTT. This codes for CASSLSFTDTQYF.

The V call is TRBV7-9, the J call TRBJ1-2, with D perhaps matching TRBD1 (5 bases). Trimming removed 5 bases from V and 1 base from J, with 14 bases in between. This CDR3 has 15 amino acids. Germline assignment: CDR1 SEHNR and CDR2 FQNEAQ (reference sequence). DNA of the CDR3: TGTGCCAGCAGCCCCCCGGGGGTCAATAACTATGGCTACACCTTC. Translation: CASSPPGVNNYGYTF. Full variable domain (rest looked up from reference TRBV7-9 and TRBJ1-2): DTGVSQNPRHKITKRGQNVTFRCDPISEHNRLYWYRQTLGQGPEFLTYFQNEAQLEKSRLLSDRFSAERPKGSFSTLEIQRTEQGDSAMYLCASSPPGVNNYGYTFGSGTRLTVV.

V is TRBV6-2 or TRBV6-3 and J is TRBJ1-2, with TRBD1 matching 9 bases. V was clipped by 6 bases and J by 6 bases; unmatched bases: 17. This CDR3 comprises 17 residues. The germline V gene encodes CDR1 MNHEY and CDR2 SVGEGT. As DNA, the CDR3 is TGTGCCAGCAGCCCCCGGGTGGTGGACAGGGGATCGGATGGCTACACCTTC. It translates to CASSPRVVDRGSDGYTF.

This clone has just one count. This chain connects TRBV7-2 to TRBJ2-1; 7 bases match TRBD2. This CDR3 has 14 amino acids. CDR1 and CDR2 from the germline V gene are SGHTA and FQGNSA. The trim removed 3 bases at V and 9 bases at J, leaving 8 bases unmatched. CDR3 protein: CASSLGSTSSEQFF. The CDR3 DNA sequence: TGTGCCAGCAGCTTGGGGTCGACTAGCAGTGAGCAGTTCTTC.

The CDR3 nucleotides read TGTGCCAGCAGTGTTACAGGGACAACCTATGGCTACACCTTC. Translating it yields CASSVTGTTYGYTF. The chain carries TRBV2 and TRBJ1-2, with a tentative D call TRBD1 (6 bases). Germline CDR1 reads SNHLY; CDR2 reads FYNNEI. Between the trimmed V and J ends, which lost 4 bases and 4 bases, there was a span of 13 bases. This CDR3 is 14 amino acids long.

The chain combines TRBV7-6 with TRBJ2-3; 8 bases are a match to TRBD2. Germline V CDR1 and CDR2: SGHVS, FNYEAQ. The CDR3 totals 18 residues. V was clipped by 5 bases and J by 6 bases; unmatched bases: 19. The chain's CDR3 is CASSPPTRGGPLRDTQYF. The CDR3 coding sequence is TGTGCCAGCAGCCCCCCAACTCGCGGGGGGCCCTTGAGGGATACGCAGTATTTT.

The rearrangement joins TRBV19 to TRBJ2-7; 8 bases are shared with TRBD2. Germline lookup yields CDR1 LNHDA and CDR2 SQIVND (reference sequence). This CDR3 region has 15 residues. The trim removed 3 bases at V and 0 bases at J, leaving 4 bases unmatched. The CDR3 protein is CASSIGGVPSYEQYF. CDR3 DNA sequence: TGTGCCAGTAGTATCGGGGGGGTTCCCTCCTACGAGCAGTACTTC.

J is TRBJ1-2 and V is TRBV19, with a possible D match to TRBD1 (5 bases). Trimming cost V 4 bases and J 2 bases, with 17 bases left between them. Germline CDR1 is LNHDA and CDR2 is SQIVND (reference sequence). The CDR3 sequence is 16 residues long. CDR3 sequence reads: CASSTPRQSVNYGYTF. The DNA of the CDR3 is TGTGCCAGTAGTACCCCCCGACAGTCGGTGAACTATGGCTACACCTTC.

The chain employs TRBV5-1 and TRBJ1-1; 9 bases are a match to TRBD1. V lost 2 bases, J lost 1 base, and 3 bases stayed unmatched. The CDR3 loop spans 15 amino acids. Germline CDR1 reads SGHRS; CDR2 reads YFSETQ. The CDR3 nucleotides read TGCGCCAGCAGCTTACAGGGGGCGGGGAACACTGAAGCTTTCTTT. This gives the protein CASSLQGAGNTEAFF.

CDR3 protein: CASSLNERGGTDTQYF. The CDR3 coding sequence is TGTGCCAGCAGTCTCAACGAGCGGGGGGGGACAGATACGCAGTATTTT. The gene calls are TRBV9 and TRBJ2-3, with 10 bases aligning to TRBD2. CDR3 length: 16 residues. Per germline, CDR1 SGDLS and CDR2 YYNGEE. V was pared by 5 bases and J by 3 bases, with 9 bases of the junction left unmatched. The whole variable domain, remainder taken from reference TRBV9 and TRBJ2-3, is DSGVTQTPKHLITATGQRVTLRCSPRSGDLSVYWYQQSLDQGLQFLIQYYNGEERAKGNILERFSAQQFPDLHSELNLSSLELGDSALYFCASSLNERGGTDTQYFGPGTRLTVL.

The chain recombines TRBV4-3 with TRBJ2-7; 7 nucleotides agree with TRBD2. The germline gives CDR1 LGHNA, CDR2 YSLEER. The CDR3 covers 14 residues. V lost 1 base and J lost 4; bases outside the gene matches: 4. In nucleotides, the CDR3 is TGCGCCAGCAGCCAAGGCCCCGGGGGGTACGAGCAGTACTTC. Its protein product is CASSQGPGGYEQYF.

This chain connects TRBV19 to TRBJ2-7; TRBD1 matches at 7 bases. CDR1 and CDR2 from the germline V gene are LNHDA and SQIVND (reference sequence). With V trimmed by 3 bases and J by 5 bases, 10 bases remained unmatched. The CDR3 length is 15 residues. The CDR3 spells CASSIFLDRQNEQYF. The CDR3 nucleotides read TGTGCCAGTAGTATTTTTTTGGACAGGCAGAACGAGCAGTACTTC.

The chain couples TRBV15 to TRBJ2-1; D perhaps matches TRBD2 (6 bases). V was shortened by 9 bases and J by 6 bases, with 21 bases between the two germline ends. CDR3 length: 15 residues. Germline CDR1 and CDR2: LNHNV and YYDKDF (reference sequence). The chain's CDR3 is CATEATGVLSNEQFF. In DNA, the CDR3 is TGTGCCACGGAGGCTACGGGAGTCCTCTCCAATGAGCAGTTCTTC.

CDR3 DNA: TGTGCCAGCAGTGCCACCAAGGACAGCCGCTACGAGCAGTACTTC. Its protein product is CASSATKDSRYEQYF. This rearrangement joins TRBV25-1 to TRBJ2-7; TRBD1 might be the D (6 bases). The germline V and J ends were trimmed by 4 bases and 3 bases, with 16 bases remaining between them. Germline CDR1 MGHDK, CDR2 SYGVNS. There are 15 residues in the CDR3.

The V and J genes are TRBV4-3 and TRBJ2-2; no definite D call. The germline V and J ends were trimmed by 5 bases and 3 bases, with 13 bases remaining between them. The CDR3 loop spans 15 amino acids. CDR1 LGHNA and CDR2 YSLEER come from the germline V gene. This chain's CDR3 is CASSYDRLDTGELFF. The CDR3 nucleotides read TGCGCCAGCAGCTATGATCGGTTAGACACCGGGGAGCTGTTTTTT.

The chain combines TRBV7-2 with TRBJ1-6; D gene ambiguous. CDR1 is SGHTA and CDR2 is FQGNSA in the germline V gene. The CDR3 consists of 17 residues. Trimming removed 1 base at V and 0 bases at J, with 10 bases between. CDR3 coding DNA: TGTGCCAGCAGCTTAGGATCATTGAGCTCCTATAATTCACCCCTCCACTTT. It translates to CASSLGSLSSYNSPLHF.

This rearrangement joins TRBV3-1 (or the pseudogene TRBV3-2) to TRBJ1-2; tentatively, D is TRBD1 (5 bases). In germline, CDR1 is LGHDT, CDR2 YNNKEL (reference sequence). This CDR3 contains 13 residues. Deletions cut 7 bases from V and 6 bases from J, with 15 bases between. CDR3 in DNA: TGTGCCAGCAAGTTACGGGGGACCCATGGCTACACCTTC. Protein: CASKLRGTHGYTF.

As to this clone: A read error may produce the germline difference seen at one junction end. This sequence joins TRBV2 and TRBJ1-2; 9 bases are a match to TRBD1. CDR1 is SNHLY, CDR2 FYNNEI, per germline. The CDR3 totals 10 residues. The DNA for the CDR3 is TGTGCCAGCAGGACAGGGGGGGTAGACTTC. It is translated as CASRTGGVDF.